This T cell receptor beta chain was identified during a study of shared clonotypes between healthy human individuals (dated by TCRdb to about 2020). With regard to the full study: A few men and a couple of women, aged 18 to 49 years, made up the cohort. Leukapheresis yielded between about 0.94 and 10 billion PBMCs per donor. To estimate repertoire size and how much clonotype sharing occurs between individuals, the study deeply sequenced the blood TCR repertoires of about five healthy adults. Per donor, three plates each were used for CD4 naive and CD4 memory, two for CD8 naive, and one for CD8 memory. To increase sequencing depth and limit assay-specific biases, TCR repertoire library preparation and sequencing were carried out by different laboratories using diverse techniques.

Healthy HIV-negative adults with no recently reported acute infections or vaccinations were included as donors. All donors were Caucasian adults living in Nashville, Tennessee, USA. CD4+ T cells were enriched by magnetic negative selection; naive cells were then positively selected on CD45RA, and the negative fraction formed the memory subset. Blood was collected by leukapheresis, and PBMCs were isolated by Ficoll-Histopaque density gradient centrifugation and then cryopreserved in liquid nitrogen vapor phase. Analytical flow cytometry was used to check the purity and quantity of every magnetically sorted T cell population. Each sorted fraction had its genomic DNA isolated and then quantified by UV absorbance on a Nanodrop 2000c. On the study overall, not on this receptor specifically: Compared with non-shared clonotypes, the clonotypes found in all four sorted-subset donors had higher generation probabilities. When four donors were compared, the shared fraction of clonotypes was around 4.6% for naive CD4, about 4% for naive CD8, roughly 2.5% for memory CD4, and about 0.36% for memory CD8. Because the study included only a small number of donors, the genetic and exposure-history diversity represented was limited. Rarefaction of sorted-subset datasets indicated incomplete sequencing despite the large sequencing depth. Naive subsets generally had larger estimated clonotype richness than memory subsets. Sampling was limited to blood, and TCR repertoires in tissue likely differ from TCR repertoires in blood. Pairwise subsampling indicated that sequencing depth was expected to affect the degree of clonotype sharing among donors.

Using the deep immunoSEQ assay, TCR CDR3 regions were amplified from genomic DNA by multiplex PCR. Extracted genomic DNA from each cell subset was spread evenly across all wells of several immunoSEQ 96-well plates, with each plate serving as a replicate. For sorted subsets, around 200 ng genomic DNA, equal to tens of thousands of T cell genomes, was loaded into each replicate PCR. Purified libraries were quantified with a Qubit 3.0 fluorometer, sized on a Bioanalyzer 2100, and re-quantified with the KAPA Library Quantification kit. Every immunoSEQ 96-well plate was sequenced on a separate single-read 150-cycle Illumina NextSeq 550 flow cell. In the paper's pipeline: Because the immunoSEQ output included only junctional sequences and no quality scores, the filtering could not be the same as the filtering used for full-length reads. To assign V/J genes and CDR3, sequences were annotated against IMGT germline references using PyIR, a Python wrapper for IgBLAST v1.9. Reads were removed for weak V/J assignments (E-value above 1e-6), missing CDR3, stop codons, out-of-frame junctions, or ambiguous translated residues. V3J clonotypes were defined as sequences sharing an identical inferred V gene, J gene, and CDR3 amino acid sequence. Percentage overlap between repertoires was calculated by dividing the number of shared unique clonotypes by the size of the smaller repertoire. Richness of each repertoire was evaluated using RTK rarefaction, the Chao1 estimator, and Recon v2.1 estimates of unobserved clonotypes. Generation probabilities were computed with OLGA for all TCRbeta clonotypes obtained by the gDNA method from several donors. TCRdb stores this immuneACCESS table with in-frame sequences only. Part of the clones is absent; in the studies checked, under half of the shortfall reflects unresolved V genes, and no reason is known for the rest. The D gene and trimming were derived from the DNA, and the V and J assignments and clone size from that table. Within this sample are around 2.5 million clones, with roughly 93% of them counted one time only. The ten top clones hold around 0.4% of the sample.

The germline V gene supplies CDR1 SGHTA and CDR2 FQGTGA. V is cut back by 5 bases and J by 4 bases, with 4 bases in the junction unmatched. The CDR3 goes from the cysteine to the phenylalanine over 14 residues. Only the CDR3 part of the read is kept: 42 bases, read in frame from the first base. Comment on this clone: No antigen is known for it. No base qualities exist here, and no much larger clone lies one base off it.

Sequencing was carried out using naive CD4+ T cells from PBMCs. Read against the paper, the sample's cell subset or site label means: CD45RA+ positively selected. This TCR derives from a man in his late teens or twenties in good health. Some clones in this sample may be carry-over from other donors' samples. This receptor chain uses TRBV7-3 and TRBJ2-2; TRBD2 fits 7 bases in the junction. The DNA sequence is given as TGTGCCAGCAGCCAACGGACTAGCACCGGGGAGCTGTTTTTT. Its amino acids are CASSQRTSTGELFF.